The 18 T cell receptor beta chains below all came from one sample that was sequenced in a study of blood T cell repertoires in COVID-19. TCRdb keeps only in-frame clones here, not all; method: immunoSEQ multiplex PCR. Altogether some 37,000 clones are present, approximately 84% being singletons, with the ten largest covering around 28%. Material: peripheral blood. These receptors were taken from a man older than 75 with active or convalescent COVID-19.

V gene TRBV11-2 combines with J gene TRBJ1-1, with D maybe TRBD1 (6 bases). CDR3 size: 15 residues. V dropped 4 bases and J dropped 1 base, with 13 bases sitting between them. The germline V gene encodes CDR1 SGHAT and CDR2 FQNNGV. CDR3 DNA: TGTGCCAGCAGCTCGACCGCGGGGGCGAACACTGAAGCTTTCTTT. This codes for CASSSTAGANTEAFF.

This clone has more than one count but fewer than ten. V gene TRBV5-6 combines with J gene TRBJ2-5; no clear D gene. The CDR3 loop spans 16 amino acids. Trimming pared 4 bases from V and 5 bases from J, leaving 21 bases between. Germline V gives CDR1 SGHDT, CDR2 YYEEEE. The CDR3 spells CASSTRFGLRGETQYF. In DNA form, the CDR3 reads TGTGCCAGCAGCACCCGGTTTGGGCTGCGTGGGGAGACCCAGTACTTC.

This clone was seen only once. The DNA for the CDR3 is TGTGCCAGCAGGGGGACAGTATCCTACGAGCAGTACTTC. Translating it yields CASRGTVSYEQYF. The chain joins TRBV28 to TRBJ2-7; 7 nucleotides line up with TRBD1. Germline V gene sequence: CDR1 MDHEN, CDR2 SYDVKM. The CDR3 is made up of 13 amino acids. V shed 6 bases, J shed 1 base, and the junction held 3 bases outside the gene matches.

The chain carries TRBV3-1 (or the pseudogene TRBV3-2) and TRBJ2-1; no firm D call. Trimming pared 1 base from V and 6 bases from J, leaving 10 bases between. The CDR3 length is 14 residues. CDR1 LGHDT and CDR2 YNNKEL come from the germline V gene (reference sequence). The chain's CDR3 is CASSQVLQSNEQFF. In DNA, the CDR3 is TGTGCCAGCAGCCAAGTTTTACAGTCCAATGAGCAGTTCTTC.

The CDR3 nucleotides read TGTGCCAGCAGCAAACTAGCGGGAGGTTCCTACGAGCAGTACTTC. Amino acids: CASSKLAGGSYEQYF. The V gene is TRBV7-9, the J gene TRBJ2-7; TRBD2 agrees at 12 bases. Looked up from germline, CDR1 is SEHNR and CDR2 is FQNEAQ (reference sequence). The CDR3 totals 15 residues. V lost 5 bases to trimming and J lost 1 base; unmatched junction nucleotides: 3. The variable domain in full, with the rest retrieved from reference TRBV7-9 and TRBJ2-7, is DTGVSQNPRHKITKRGQNVTFRCDPISEHNRLYWYRQTLGQGPEFLTYFQNEAQLEKSRLLSDRFSAERPKGSFSTLEIQRTEQGDSAMYLCASSKLAGGSYEQYFGPGTRLTVT.

In this sample, this clone turned up once. CDR3 DNA: TGTGCCAGCAGTCAAGGACAGACGGCGTCGGGAACCTTC. The encoded protein is CASSQGQTASGTF. The chain uses TRBV28 and TRBJ1-2; tentatively, D is TRBD1 (6 bases). Trimming shortened V by 5 bases and J by 14 bases, and 21 bases separated the two germline ends. Germline V gene data show CDR1 as MDHEN and CDR2 as SYDVKM. This CDR3 contains 13 residues.

This clone was recorded only once. V usage is TRBV7-9 and J usage is TRBJ2-3; perhaps TRBD1 as D (6 bases). This CDR3 has 16 amino acids. The V end lost 1 base, the J end lost 3 bases, and 14 bases lay between the germline ends. CDR1 is SEHNR and CDR2 is FQNEAQ in the germline V gene (reference sequence). In DNA, the CDR3 is TGTGCCAGCAGCTTAGTATTCGACAGGTTGACAGATACGCAGTATTTT. Protein product: CASSLVFDRLTDTQYF.

The chain uses TRBV21-1 and TRBJ2-7; the table's D call of TRBD1 was not tested on the DNA. TRBV21-1 is an annotated pseudogene. The CDR3 totals 16 residues. CDR3 sequence (DNA): TGTGCCAGCAGCACGCGACAGGCCTCGCTCTCCTACGAGCAGTACTTC. It encodes CASSTRQASLSYEQYF.

The V call is TRBV5-1, the J call TRBJ2-1; 10 bases line up with TRBD2. Germline values: CDR1 SGHRS, CDR2 YFSETQ. With 6 bases clipped from V and 10 bases from J, the junction kept 7 bases outside the gene matches. CDR3 length: 13 amino acids. CDR3 sequence: CASTLAGVGEQFF. The CDR3 DNA reads as TGCGCCAGCACGCTAGCGGGAGTGGGCGAGCAGTTCTTC. The variable domain in full, completed from reference TRBV5-1 and TRBJ2-1, reads KAGVTQTPRYLIKTRGQQVTLSCSPISGHRSVSWYQQTPGQGLQFLFEYFSETQRNKGNFPGRFSGRQFSNSRSEMNVSTLELGDSALYLCASTLAGVGEQFFGPGTRLTVL.

The table lists this clone with a few counts. The genes are TRBV6-2 or TRBV6-3 and TRBJ2-7, with D perhaps matching TRBD2 (5 bases). The V and J ends lost 5 bases and 10 bases respectively, with 15 bases between them. Germline V lookup: CDR1 MNHEY, CDR2 SVGEGT. The CDR3 contains 12 residues. CDR3 nucleotides: TGTGCCAGCAGTCCCCCCCCGGGGAAACAGTACTTC. Its translation is CASSPPPGKQYF.

The CDR3 protein is CASSYSFYRPQETQYF. The CDR3 DNA reads as TGTGCCAGCAGTTACTCGTTTTACAGGCCCCAAGAGACCCAGTACTTC. This sequence joins TRBV6-5 and TRBJ2-5; maybe TRBD1 (5 bases). With 0 bases removed from V and 1 base from J, the gap between germline ends came to 12 bases. CDR1 is MNHEY and CDR2 is SVGAGI in the germline V gene. The CDR3 is made up of 16 amino acids.

This clone was counted a single time. This chain connects TRBV12-3 or TRBV12-4 to TRBJ1-2, with D maybe TRBD1 (6 bases). V lost 8 bases to trimming and J lost 9 bases, with 16 bases between them. CDR3 length: 12 residues. The CDR3 loop reads CASGQPLWSYTF. CDR3 sequence (DNA): TGTGCCAGCGGACAGCCACTATGGAGCTACACCTTC.

The chain joins TRBV27 to TRBJ1-3; tentative D call: TRBD1 (6 bases). The CDR3 has 16 residues. The germline V and J ends were trimmed by 8 bases and 4 bases, with 21 bases remaining between them. Germline values: CDR1 MNHEY, CDR2 SMNVEV (reference sequence). CDR3 in amino acids: CASAPWGQQDGNTIYF. Written as DNA, the CDR3 is TGTGCCAGCGCCCCCTGGGGACAACAGGACGGAAACACCATATATTTT.

The chain uses TRBV20-1 and TRBJ2-7; the match to TRBD1 covers 10 bases. This CDR3 is built from 14 residues. The germline gives CDR1 DFQATT, CDR2 SNEGSKA (reference sequence). The J segment lost 6 bases and the V segment lost 3 bases, leaving 8 bases of the junction unmatched. The CDR3 sequence: CSASRVTGGSEQYF. The CDR3 nucleotides are TGCAGTGCTAGTCGTGTGACAGGGGGCTCCGAGCAGTACTTC.

This chain joins TRBV4-1 and TRBJ2-7; 7 bases fit TRBD2. With V trimmed by 4 bases and J by 0 bases, 12 bases remained unmatched. CDR1 is MGHRA, CDR2 YSYEKL, per germline. CDR3 length equals 17 residues. CDR3 sequence: CASSPEGLPQSSYEQYF. The CDR3 DNA reads as TGCGCCAGCAGCCCGGAGGGACTACCTCAAAGCTCCTACGAGCAGTACTTC.

The chain links TRBV6-2 or TRBV6-3 to TRBJ1-1, with a weak D call TRBD1 (5 bases). Trimming cost V 6 bases and J 3 bases, with 14 bases left between them. This CDR3 is 14 amino acids long. The germline V gene has CDR1 MNHEY and CDR2 SVGEGT. The DNA of the CDR3 is TGTGCCAGCAGCCTCAGGGAAGGGGACACTGAAGCTTTCTTT. Translation: CASSLREGDTEAFF.

J is TRBJ1-6 and V is TRBV7-9, with D unresolved. The CDR3 covers 14 residues. V shed 5 bases and J shed 9 bases, with 14 bases lying between them. The germline V gene encodes CDR1 SEHNR and CDR2 FQNEAQ (reference sequence). CDR3 DNA sequence: TGTGCCAGCAGCCAAGGAGGCTATCCTTCACCCCTCCACTTT. Its translation: CASSQGGYPSPLHF.

The table lists this clone with a few counts. The V and J genes are TRBV5-1 and TRBJ2-6, with a tentative D call TRBD2 (5 bases). Trimming removed 2 bases from V and 0 bases from J, with 6 bases in between. The V gene's germline CDR1 is SGHRS and CDR2 YFSETQ. The CDR3 has 15 residues. Here the CDR3 reads CASSLRDSGANVLTF. The CDR3 DNA reads as TGCGCCAGCAGCTTACGGGACTCTGGGGCCAACGTCCTGACTTTC.